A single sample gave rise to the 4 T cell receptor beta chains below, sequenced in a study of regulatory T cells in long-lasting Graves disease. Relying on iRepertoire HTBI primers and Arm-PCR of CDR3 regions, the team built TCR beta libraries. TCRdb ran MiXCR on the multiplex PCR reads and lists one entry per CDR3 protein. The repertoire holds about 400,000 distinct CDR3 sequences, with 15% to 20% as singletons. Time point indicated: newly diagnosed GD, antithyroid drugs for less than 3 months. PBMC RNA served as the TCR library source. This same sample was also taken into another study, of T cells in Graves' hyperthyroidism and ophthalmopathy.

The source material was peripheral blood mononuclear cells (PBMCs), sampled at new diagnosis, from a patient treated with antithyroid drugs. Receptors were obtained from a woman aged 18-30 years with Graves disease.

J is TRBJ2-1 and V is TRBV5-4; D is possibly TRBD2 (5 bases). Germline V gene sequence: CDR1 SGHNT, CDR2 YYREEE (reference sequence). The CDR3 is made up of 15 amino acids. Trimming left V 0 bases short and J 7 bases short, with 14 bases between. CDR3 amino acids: CASSLGRSGKNEQFF. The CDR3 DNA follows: TGTGCCAGCAGCTTGGGGCGGTCGGGAAAAAATGAGCAGTTCTTC.

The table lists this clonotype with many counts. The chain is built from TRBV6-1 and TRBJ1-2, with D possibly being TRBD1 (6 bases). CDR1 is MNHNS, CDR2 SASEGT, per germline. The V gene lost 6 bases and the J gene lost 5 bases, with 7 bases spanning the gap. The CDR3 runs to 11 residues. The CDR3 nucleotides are TGTGCCAGCAGGACAGGTTATGGCTACACCTTC. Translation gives CASRTGYGYTF.

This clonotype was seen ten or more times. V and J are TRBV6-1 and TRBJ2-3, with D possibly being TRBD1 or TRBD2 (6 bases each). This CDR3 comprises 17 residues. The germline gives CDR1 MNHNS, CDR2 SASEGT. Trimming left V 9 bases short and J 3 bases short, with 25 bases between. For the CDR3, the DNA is TGTGCCAGAAAGACACGCCTGAGGGGGGCCACTACAGATACGCAGTATTTT. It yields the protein CARKTRLRGATTDTQYF.

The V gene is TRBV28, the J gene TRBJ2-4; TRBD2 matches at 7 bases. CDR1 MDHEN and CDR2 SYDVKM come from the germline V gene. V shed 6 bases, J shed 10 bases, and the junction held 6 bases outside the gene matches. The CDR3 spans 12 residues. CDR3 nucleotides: TGTGCCAGCAGAGACCGGCGGGGGATTCAGTACTTC. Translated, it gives CASRDRRGIQYF.